One and the same sample provided the 2 T cell receptor beta chains below, sequenced in a study of regulatory T cells in long-lasting Graves disease (dated by TCRdb to the early 2020s). The sample's time point label, decoded: persistent/refractory GD, antithyroid drugs over 5 years with positive TRAb. RNA was extracted from PBMCs in TRIzol for both TCR sequencing and RNA sequencing. Libraries were constructed by multiplex PCR. Instrument on record: Illumina HiSeq 4000. iRepertoire HTBI primers and Arm-PCR amplification of CDR3 regions were used to construct TCR beta libraries. Clones were called with MiXCR by TCRdb after fastp trimmed the public reads at Q25, and only in-frame beta chains were retained. For every CDR3 protein sequence, its rows merge into one entry that carries the most common genes and DNA. Recorded for this sample are around 500,000 distinct CDR3 sequences; roughly 20% of them occurred a single time. The ten largest clones add up to 6.5% to 10% of the sample.

The source material was peripheral blood mononuclear cells (PBMCs), sampled when the disease was refractory, from a patient treated with antithyroid drugs. Every receptor here comes from a female donor with Graves disease.

This clonotype was found a few times. This CDR3 reads CASSLTLGTAQYF. The CDR3 nucleotides are TGTGCCAGCAGTTTGACACTAGGGACAGCACAGTACTTC. The rearrangement uses TRBV12-3 or TRBV12-4 and TRBJ2-7; 7 nucleotides line up with TRBD1. The length of the CDR3 is 13 residues. The V segment lost 3 bases and the J segment 10 bases; nucleotides outside the gene matches: 9.

CDR3 DNA: TGCGCCAGCAGCCCCCACGGTGTTGGCGATGGCTACACCTTC. It codes for CASSPHGVGDGYTF. The V and J genes are TRBV5-1 and TRBJ1-2, with unresolved D. The CDR3 spans 14 residues. V was pared by 4 bases and J by 6 bases, with 16 bases between. Germline CDR1 reads SGHRS; CDR2 reads YFSETQ.